Below are 18 T cell receptor beta chains sequenced from a single sample in a study of molecular identifiers for immune sequencing clone quantification. TCRdb recomputed calls from the PCR reads with MiXCR, one row per CDR3 protein. Counted here are around 470,000 distinct CDR3 sequences, around 25% occurring once; the ten biggest clones make up roughly 0.79%. Source material: naive CD8+ T cells from blood, with Jurkat cell RNA spiked in. Documented subset: FACS-sorted CD8+CD4-CCR7+CD45RA+ naive T cells. These receptors all stem from a human donor in good health. Some libraries in this study had Jurkat cell RNA spiked in.

The rearrangement joins TRBV29-1 to TRBJ1-1; D remains unclear. This CDR3 comprises 10 residues. The germline V gene has CDR1 SQVTM and CDR2 ANQGSEA. The germline V and J ends were trimmed by 6 bases and 7 bases, with 9 bases remaining between them. The CDR3 DNA is TGCAGCGTGGCCCGGGTTGAAGCTTTCTTT. Its translation: CSVARVEAFF.

Many counts were recorded for this clonotype. The CDR3 loop reads CASSYGTSGTAQYF. DNA for the CDR3: TGTGCCAGCAGCTACGGGACTAGCGGGACGGCGCAGTATTTT. The J gene is TRBJ2-3, the V gene TRBV5-5; 13 nucleotides agree with TRBD2. Trimming removed 3 bases from V and 10 bases from J; junction bases left unmatched: 5. The CDR3 sequence is 14 residues long. Germline V gene lookup returns CDR1 SGHKS and CDR2 YYEKEE (reference sequence). The full variable domain, completed using reference TRBV5-5 and TRBJ2-3, is DAGVTQSPTHLIKTRGQQVTLRCSPISGHKSVSWYQQVLGQGPQFIFQYYEKEERGRGNFPDRFSARQFPNYSSELNVNALLLGDSALYLCASSYGTSGTAQYFGPGTRLTVL.

Concerning this clonotype: This may be a read error, as it is one base from a much larger clone. This chain joins TRBV6-2 or TRBV6-3 and TRBJ1-1; D is perhaps TRBD1 (5 bases). Germline-derived CDR1 and CDR2 are MNHEY and SVGEGT. The ends were cut back, 4 bases at V and 5 bases at J, with 11 bases in the middle. The CDR3 extends over 13 amino acids. CDR3 sequence (DNA): TGTGCCAGCAGTTGCATGGGGGGGACTGAAGCTTTCTTT. This codes for CASSCMGGTEAFF.

This clonotype showed up just a few times. This chain connects TRBV6-1 to TRBJ2-7; 10 positions match TRBD2. Germline CDR1 reads MNHNS; CDR2 reads SASEGT. The CDR3 contains 15 residues. Germline trimming cut 3 bases from V and 2 bases from J; bases unmatched to any gene: 4. This CDR3 is CASSEVAGGPYEQYF. DNA for the CDR3: TGTGCCAGCAGTGAGGTAGCGGGGGGCCCCTACGAGCAGTACTTC.

This clonotype was counted at least ten times. The V call is TRBV7-6, the J call TRBJ1-5; D call uncertain. Trimming removed 0 bases at V and 0 bases at J, with 6 bases between. The length of the CDR3 is 15 residues. Germline CDR1 SGHVS, CDR2 FNYEAQ. The CDR3 protein is CASSLATDSNQPQHF. CDR3 sequence (DNA): TGTGCCAGCAGCTTAGCCACGGATAGCAATCAGCCCCAGCATTTT.

A few counts support this clonotype. This sequence joins TRBV10-3 and TRBJ2-2; no definite D call. The V gene lost 3 bases and the J gene lost 7 bases, with 12 bases spanning the gap. Looked up from germline, CDR1 is ENHRY and CDR2 is SYGVKD. The CDR3 contains 14 residues. CDR3 in DNA: TGTGCCATCAGTGATTCTGGGGATGGCGGGGAGCTGTTTTTT. It codes for CAISDSGDGGELFF.

To note about this clonotype: A single base separates this from a much larger clone, so it may be a read error. V usage is TRBV29-1 and J usage is TRBJ2-3; a weak D match, TRBD1 (5 bases). The CDR3 covers 13 residues. Germline values: CDR1 SQVTM, CDR2 ANQGSEA. The CDR3 nucleotides read TGCAGCGTTGGGCACAGGAACACAGCTACGCAGTATTTT. It yields the protein CSVGHRNTATQYF.

The chain is built from TRBV24-1 and TRBJ2-3; 8 nucleotides align to TRBD2. The V segment lost 10 bases and the J segment 3 bases; nucleotides outside the gene matches: 2. CDR1 is KGHDR and CDR2 is SFDVKD in the germline V gene. The CDR3 runs 12 residues. The CDR3 nucleotides read TGTGCCACGGGGACTAGGACAGATACGCAGTATTTT. This gives the protein CATGTRTDTQYF.

This clonotype was recorded many times. The chain couples TRBV9 to TRBJ2-6, with 9 nucleotides matching TRBD1. CDR1 and CDR2 (germline): SGDLS, YYNGEE. V was pared by 0 bases and J by 12 bases, with 10 bases of the junction left unmatched. There are 16 residues in the CDR3. CDR3 sequence: CASSVGQGVSDGVLTF. The CDR3 DNA reads TGTGCCAGCAGCGTAGGACAGGGGGTATCCGACGGCGTCCTGACTTTC.

This clonotype has at least ten counts. The chain is built from TRBV7-6 and TRBJ1-5; D is undetermined. This CDR3 contains 15 residues. Trimming removed 1 base at V and 7 bases at J, with 14 bases between. Germline V lookup: CDR1 SGHVS, CDR2 FNYEAQ. The CDR3 reads CASSLDLGFGQPQHF. DNA for the CDR3: TGTGCCAGCAGCTTAGACTTGGGGTTTGGGCAGCCCCAGCATTTT.

In its sample, this clonotype was seen many times. CDR3 sequence reads: CASRQGSYNEQFF. DNA for the CDR3: TGTGCCAGCAGACAGGGGTCCTACAATGAGCAGTTCTTC. The chain combines TRBV7-2 with TRBJ2-1, with 7 nucleotides matching TRBD1. CDR1 is SGHTA, CDR2 FQGNSA, per germline. The CDR3 totals 13 residues. Unmatched junction bases numbered 0, after V lost 6 bases and J lost 1 base.

This clonotype was detected only a few times. This sequence joins TRBV6-5 and TRBJ1-2; D remains ambiguous. The CDR3 contains 15 residues. Trimming stripped 8 bases from V and 0 bases from J, with 16 bases between. From germline, CDR1 is MNHEY and CDR2 SVGAGI. The DNA of the CDR3 is TGTGCCAGCGTCTGGCGGGCAGGTCCTAACTATGGCTACACCTTC. Translating gives CASVWRAGPNYGYTF.

The sample holds many counts of this clonotype. This chain connects TRBV7-2 to TRBJ2-7; D unresolved. Germline-derived CDR1 and CDR2 are SGHTA and FQGNSA. The CDR3 contains 13 residues. Trimming cost V 3 bases and J 5 bases, with 11 bases left between them. The CDR3 loop is CASSFFHGHEQYF. The CDR3, as DNA: TGTGCCAGCAGCTTCTTTCACGGCCACGAGCAGTACTTC. Full variable domain (outside the CDR3, taken from reference TRBV7-2 and TRBJ2-7): GAGVSQSPSNKVTEKGKDVELRCDPISGHTALYWYRQSLGQGLEFLIYFQGNSAPDKSGLPSDRFSAERTGGSVSTLTIQRTQQEDSAVYLCASSFFHGHEQYFGPGTRLTVT.

This clonotype was seen a few times. The chain links TRBV9 to TRBJ2-6, with 8 bases that match TRBD1. The V segment lost 3 bases and the J segment 0 bases; nucleotides outside the gene matches: 11. The germline CDR1 and CDR2 sequences are SGDLS and YYNGEE. CDR3 length equals 19 residues. CDR3 sequence reads: CASSDSTGQEVSGANVLTF. DNA of the CDR3: TGTGCCAGCAGCGACTCCACGGGACAGGAGGTCTCTGGGGCCAACGTCCTGACTTTC.

In regard to this clonotype: A clone one base away is much larger, so this may be a read error. The J gene is TRBJ2-1, the V gene TRBV7-6; D is unresolved. This CDR3 is built from 14 residues. Looked up from germline, CDR1 is SGHVS and CDR2 is FNYEAQ. Trimming pared 5 bases from V and 3 bases from J, leaving 11 bases between. The CDR3 DNA follows: TGTGCCAGCAGCCCGGCAGAAATCTACAATGAGCAGTTCTTC. Its protein product is CASSPAEIYNEQFF.

As DNA, the CDR3 is TGCAGTGCTAGTGGTCTCGGGAACTACGAGCAGTACTTC. Translation: CSASGLGNYEQYF. V gene TRBV20-1 combines with J gene TRBJ2-7; D may be TRBD2 (5 bases). The CDR3 runs to 13 residues. Germline-derived CDR1 and CDR2 are DFQATT and SNEGSKA (reference sequence). Trimming removed 3 bases at V and 3 bases at J, with 12 bases between.

This clonotype was counted at least ten times. This chain uses TRBV28 with TRBJ2-3, with D possibly being TRBD2 (6 bases). Germline V lookup: CDR1 MDHEN, CDR2 SYDVKM. The CDR3 has 14 residues. V dropped 3 bases and J dropped 1 base, with 8 bases sitting between them. DNA of the CDR3: TGTGCCAGCAGTTTCCGACTAGGCACAGATACGCAGTATTTT. Encoded protein: CASSFRLGTDTQYF. The whole variable domain, remainder taken from reference TRBV28 and TRBJ2-3, is DVKVTQSSRYLVKRTGEKVFLECVQDMDHENMFWYRQDPGLGLRLIYFSYDVKMKEKGDIPEGYSVSREKKERFSLILESASTNQTSMYLCASSFRLGTDTQYFGPGTRLTVL.

This chain links TRBV10-3 with TRBJ2-1, with D hard to call. CDR1 is ENHRY, CDR2 SYGVKD, per germline. The CDR3 spans 11 residues. Trimming took 6 bases from V and 6 from J, leaving 6 bases between them. The CDR3 region is CAISFGNEQFF. DNA for the CDR3: TGTGCCATCAGCTTTGGCAATGAGCAGTTCTTC.